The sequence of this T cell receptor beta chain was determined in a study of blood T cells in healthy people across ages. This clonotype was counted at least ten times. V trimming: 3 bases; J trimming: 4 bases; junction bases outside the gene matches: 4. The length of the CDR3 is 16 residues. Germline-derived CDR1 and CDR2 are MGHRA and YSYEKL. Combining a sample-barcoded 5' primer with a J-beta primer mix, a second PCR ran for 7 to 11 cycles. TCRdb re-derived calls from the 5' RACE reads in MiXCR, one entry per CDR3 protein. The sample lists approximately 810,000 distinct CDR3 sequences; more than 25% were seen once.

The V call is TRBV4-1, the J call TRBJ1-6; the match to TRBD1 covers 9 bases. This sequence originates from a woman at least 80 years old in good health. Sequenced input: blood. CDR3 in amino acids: CASSQGQGDYNSPLHF. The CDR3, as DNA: TGCGCCAGCAGCCAGGGACAGGGAGATTATAATTCACCCCTCCACTTT.